The following is a T cell receptor beta chain sequence with its context. The data originate from a study of blood T cell repertoires in COVID-19. Overall study context: Donors in the United States, Italy and Spain gave samples during acute or convalescent COVID-19.

This CDR3 spans 13 amino acids. The V and J ends lost 9 bases and 8 bases, in that order; junction bases with no gene match: 7. The V gene's germline CDR1 is MNHNY and CDR2 SVGAGI (reference sequence). Source study methods: Amplification of reference gene primers was used by the study to estimate nucleated cell counts. Sequencing used immunoSEQ multiplex PCR; TCRdb keeps in-frame clones, though not all of them. V and J calls plus clone size are reproduced from that table; the DNA served to infer D and trimming. The sample comprises 150,000 to 200,000 clones, more than 80% of which are singletons, and roughly 10% rests with the top ten.

Material: peripheral blood. The TCR comes from a human donor in a cohort sampled during active COVID-19. This rearrangement joins TRBV6-6 to TRBJ1-4; 9 positions match TRBD1. The CDR3, as DNA: TGTGCCAGTAAGGACAGGGGAGGCGAAAAACTGTTTTTT. Protein product: CASKDRGGEKLFF.